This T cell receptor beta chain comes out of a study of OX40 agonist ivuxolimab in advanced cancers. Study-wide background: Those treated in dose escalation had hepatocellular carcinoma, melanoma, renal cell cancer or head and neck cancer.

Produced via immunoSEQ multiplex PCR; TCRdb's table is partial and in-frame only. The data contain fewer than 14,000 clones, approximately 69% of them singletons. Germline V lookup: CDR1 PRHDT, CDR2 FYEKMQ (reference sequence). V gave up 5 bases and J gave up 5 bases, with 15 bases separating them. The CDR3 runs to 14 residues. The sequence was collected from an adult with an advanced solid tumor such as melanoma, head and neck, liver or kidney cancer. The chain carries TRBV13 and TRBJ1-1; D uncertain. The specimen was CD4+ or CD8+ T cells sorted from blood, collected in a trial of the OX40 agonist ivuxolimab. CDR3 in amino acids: CASSPRRAGTEAFF. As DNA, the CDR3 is TGTGCCAGCAGCCCCCGGCGGGCGGGGACTGAAGCTTTCTTT.